These 26 T cell receptor beta chains originate from one sample sequenced in a study of T cell changes during pregnancy in multiple sclerosis. The repertoire was sequenced with immunoSEQ multiplex PCR; TCRdb's copy has only in-frame clones and lacks some. The table has about 40,000 clones, roughly 94% seen once. The material was peripheral blood, obtained in the third trimester of pregnancy. These TCRs come from a female donor with multiple sclerosis, enrolled in a pregnancy study.

The rearrangement uses TRBV6-6 and TRBJ2-7, with D possibly TRBD2 on 6 matching bases. The CDR3 totals 16 residues. Germline V gene data show CDR1 as MNHNY and CDR2 as SVGAGI (reference sequence). The V end lost 5 bases, the J end lost 1 base, and 18 bases lay between the germline ends. CDR3 DNA sequence: TGTGCCAGCAGTACCCAGACCGGGACTGCTTCCTACGAGCAGTACTTC. This translates into CASSTQTGTASYEQYF.

In its sample, this clone was seen once. The chain carries TRBV7-3 and TRBJ2-5; perhaps TRBD2 as D (6 bases). CDR1 SGHTA and CDR2 FQGTGA come from the germline V gene. V lost 0 bases, J lost 5 bases, and 13 bases lay in between. The CDR3 is made up of 15 amino acids. CDR3 residues: CASSLTGVGGETQYF. CDR3 bases: TGTGCCAGCAGCTTAACGGGGGTGGGAGGCGAGACCCAGTACTTC.

This chain connects TRBV5-4 to TRBJ1-4; TRBD1 is a possible D gene (5 bases). The V gene lost 3 bases and the J gene lost 7 bases, with 13 bases spanning the gap. Germline V gene sequence: CDR1 SGHNT, CDR2 YYREEE (reference sequence). The CDR3 spans 14 residues. As DNA, the CDR3 is TGTGCCAGCAGCTGGGGACTTTCGGCTGAAAAACTGTTTTTT. Residues: CASSWGLSAEKLFF.

CDR3 in DNA: TGTGCCATCCCGTACCAAGAGACCCAGTACTTC. As protein: CAIPYQETQYF. V is TRBV2 and J is TRBJ2-5; D ambiguous. The CDR3 is 11 residues long. The V and J ends lost 10 bases and 0 bases respectively, with 6 bases between them. Germline lookup yields CDR1 SNHLY and CDR2 FYNNEI.

This clone was detected a few times. The CDR3 sequence: CASSDRQAHTEAFF. The DNA for the CDR3 is TGTGCCAGCAGTGACAGACAGGCTCACACTGAAGCTTTCTTT. The rearrangement links TRBV28 to TRBJ1-1; possibly TRBD1 for D (6 bases). V lost 5 bases to trimming and J lost 3 bases, with 13 bases between them. The CDR3 length is 14 residues. CDR1 is MDHEN, CDR2 SYDVKM, per germline.

Turning to this clone: The sample contains more than one DNA sequence encoding this CDR3. V is TRBV6-4 and J is TRBJ2-3; 11 nucleotides match TRBD2. Unmatched junction bases numbered 2, after V lost 0 bases and J lost 6 bases. This CDR3 spans 15 amino acids. Per germline, CDR1 MRHNA and CDR2 SNTAGT. The CDR3 bases are TGTGCCAGCAGTGACTCTAGCGGGGGGGCCGATACGCAGTATTTT. Encoded protein: CASSDSSGGADTQYF.

About this clone itself: In the same sample, other DNA sequences code for this CDR3. The CDR3 nucleotides are TGTGCCAGCAGCTTAGGACAACTGAACACCGGGGAGCTGTTTTTT. Translation: CASSLGQLNTGELFF. The chain joins TRBV11-3 to TRBJ2-2; D gene ambiguous. The CDR3 runs 15 residues. The V gene lost 1 base and the J gene lost 1 base, with 7 bases spanning the gap. The germline V gene has CDR1 SGHNT and CDR2 YENEEA.

The rearrangement links TRBV6-1 to TRBJ2-3, with D tentatively TRBD1 (6 bases). The V end was cut by 4 bases, the J end by 6 bases, with 11 bases between. Per the germline V gene, CDR1 is MNHNS and CDR2 is SASEGT. The CDR3 runs to 13 residues. The CDR3 loop reads CASSAPDSDTQYF. CDR3 coding DNA: TGTGCCAGCAGTGCCCCGGACAGCGATACGCAGTATTTT.

This chain links TRBV6-5 with TRBJ1-1; the match to TRBD1 covers 8 bases. The length of the CDR3 is 15 residues. With V trimmed by 6 bases and J by 0 bases, 6 bases remained unmatched. CDR1 and CDR2 from the germline V gene are MNHEY and SVGAGI. The DNA of the CDR3 is TGTGCCAGCAGCGAGACAGGGGCGCTGAACACTGAAGCTTTCTTT. Its protein product is CASSETGALNTEAFF.

This chain connects TRBV15 to TRBJ2-1, with D perhaps matching TRBD2 (7 bases). The CDR3 has 15 amino acids. Germline V gene data show CDR1 as LNHNV and CDR2 as YYDKDF (reference sequence). The germline V and J ends were trimmed by 3 bases and 8 bases, with 17 bases remaining between them. CDR3 nucleotide sequence: TGTGCCACCAGCAGTTTTATCGGGGGGCTCGATGAGCAGTTCTTC. Translation gives CATSSFIGGLDEQFF.

This sequence joins TRBV6-4 and TRBJ1-1; tentative D call: TRBD1 (5 bases). Trimming stripped 3 bases from V and 1 base from J, with 9 bases between. Germline assignment: CDR1 MRHNA and CDR2 SNTAGT. CDR3 length equals 14 residues. The CDR3 here is CASSESGQNTEAFF. The CDR3 DNA follows: TGTGCCAGCAGTGAGTCCGGACAGAACACTGAAGCTTTCTTT.

The rearrangement joins TRBV9 to TRBJ2-7; TRBD1 matches at 8 bases. Germline CDR1 and CDR2: SGDLS and YYNGEE. The V and J ends lost 4 bases and 2 bases, in that order; junction bases with no gene match: 17. The CDR3 is 18 amino acids. The CDR3 DNA reads as TGTGCCAGCAGCCCCGATGACCGGGACAGGTTAACGACCTACGAGCAGTACTTC. Protein: CASSPDDRDRLTTYEQYF. Full variable domain (remainder filled in from reference TRBV9 and TRBJ2-7): DSGVTQTPKHLITATGQRVTLRCSPRSGDLSVYWYQQSLDQGLQFLIQYYNGEERAKGNILERFSAQQFPDLHSELNLSSLELGDSALYFCASSPDDRDRLTTYEQYFGPGTRLTVT.

The V call is TRBV5-1, the J call TRBJ1-2; the match to TRBD1 covers 9 bases. The CDR3 contains 17 residues. V was pared by 6 bases and J by 7 bases, with 19 bases of the junction left unmatched. CDR1 and CDR2 (germline): SGHRS, YFSETQ. The CDR3 DNA follows: TGCGCCAGCAAAATACCGGGACAGGGTGCTATTGGGTCTGGCTACACCTTC. Encoded protein: CASKIPGQGAIGSGYTF.

This rearrangement joins TRBV30 to TRBJ1-2; D ambiguous. Per germline, CDR1 GTSNPN and CDR2 SVGIG (reference sequence). V shed 4 bases and J shed 8 bases, with 8 bases lying between them. This CDR3 is 10 amino acids long. CDR3 DNA sequence: TGTGCCTGGAAGACCAGGGGCTACACCTTC. Its protein product is CAWKTRGYTF.

V gene TRBV2 combines with J gene TRBJ2-1, with 10 bases lining up with TRBD2. The CDR3 spans 15 residues. With V trimmed by 2 bases and J by 4 bases, 2 bases remained unmatched. CDR1 and CDR2 from the germline V gene are SNHLY and FYNNEI. The CDR3: CASSETSGEYNEQFF. The CDR3 region has the DNA TGTGCCAGCAGTGAAACTAGCGGGGAGTACAATGAGCAGTTCTTC. The whole variable domain, remainder taken from reference TRBV2 and TRBJ2-1, is EPEVTQTPSHQVTQMGQEVILRCVPISNHLYFYWYRQILGQKVEFLVSFYNNEISEKSEIFDDQFSVERPDGSNFTLKIRSTKLEDSAMYFCASSETSGEYNEQFFGPGTRLTVL.

V usage is TRBV29-1 and J usage is TRBJ1-2; 8 positions match TRBD1. Germline CDR1 and CDR2: SQVTM and ANQGSEA. V shed 6 bases and J 4 bases; nucleotides not matched to a gene: 7. The CDR3 sequence is 13 residues long. CDR3 bases: TGCAGCGTGTTATCAGGGGGCATCTATGGCTACACCTTC. This gives the protein CSVLSGGIYGYTF. Looking up the rest from reference TRBV29-1 and TRBJ1-2 gives the full variable domain: SAVISQKPSRDICQRGTSLTIQCQVDSQVTMMFWYRQQPGQSLTLIATANQGSEATYESGFVIDKFPISRPNLTFSTLTVSNMSPEDSSIYLCSVLSGGIYGYTFGSGTRLTVV.

This chain uses TRBV6-4 with TRBJ2-3; 8 nucleotides agree with TRBD1. Unmatched junction bases numbered 5, after V lost 2 bases and J lost 1 base. The CDR3 loop spans 16 amino acids. Germline V gene data show CDR1 as MRHNA and CDR2 as SNTAGT. CDR3 nucleotides: TGTGCCAGCAGTGACGGAGGACAGGGAGGCACAGATACGCAGTATTTT. Its protein product is CASSDGGQGGTDTQYF.

This chain links TRBV7-6 with TRBJ1-1; D call uncertain. The CDR3 sequence is 15 residues long. V lost 0 bases, J lost 6 bases, and 14 bases lay in between. The germline V gene encodes CDR1 SGHVS and CDR2 FNYEAQ. The CDR3 sequence is CASSLAPQAVAEAFF. The DNA of the CDR3 is TGTGCCAGCAGCTTAGCCCCCCAAGCCGTCGCTGAAGCTTTCTTT.

The rearrangement uses TRBV5-6 and TRBJ1-2; D may be TRBD1 (6 bases). The CDR3 is made up of 13 amino acids. Germline V gene sequence: CDR1 SGHDT, CDR2 YYEEEE. V was shortened by 6 bases and J by 5 bases, with 14 bases between the two germline ends. The CDR3 region is CASTPGQPYGYTF. The DNA for the CDR3 is TGTGCCAGCACCCCAGGACAGCCGTATGGCTACACCTTC. Using reference TRBV5-6 and TRBJ1-2 for the parts outside the CDR3, the full variable domain is DAGVTQSPTHLIKTRGQQVTLRCSPKSGHDTVSWYQQALGQGPQFIFQYYEEEERQRGNFPDRFSGHQFPNYSSELNVNALLLGDSALYLCASTPGQPYGYTFGSGTRLTVV.

The V gene is TRBV9, the J gene TRBJ1-4; 10 bases match TRBD1. J was trimmed by 7 bases and V by 0 bases; bases with no gene match: 3. The germline gives CDR1 SGDLS, CDR2 YYNGEE. The CDR3 is made up of 15 amino acids. Written as DNA, the CDR3 is TGTGCCAGCAGCGTAGGGGGACAGGGGCGTGAAAAACTGTTTTTT. Amino acids: CASSVGGQGREKLFF.

V and J are TRBV7-2 and TRBJ1-5, with 7 nucleotides matching TRBD1. The trim removed 1 base at V and 7 bases at J, leaving 4 bases unmatched. Germline V gene sequence: CDR1 SGHTA, CDR2 FQGNSA. This CDR3 is 14 amino acids long. CDR3 loop: CASSLGQGGQPQHF. The CDR3 nucleotides read TGTGCCAGCAGCTTAGGACAGGGCGGCCAGCCCCAGCATTTT.

The chain links TRBV6-1 to TRBJ2-3; 10 bases agree with TRBD2. This CDR3 has 14 residues. V shed 2 bases and J 6 bases; nucleotides not matched to a gene: 2. Germline-derived CDR1 and CDR2 are MNHNS and SASEGT. The CDR3 loop reads CASSEQAGGDTQYF. CDR3 bases: TGTGCCAGCAGTGAACAAGCGGGAGGGGATACGCAGTATTTT.

This clone was seen just once. This chain links TRBV18 with TRBJ2-1, with a weak D call TRBD1 (5 bases). CDR1 is KGHSH and CDR2 is LQKENI in the germline V gene. Deletions cut 0 bases from V and 6 bases from J, with 15 bases between. CDR3 length equals 16 residues. In DNA form, the CDR3 reads TGTGCCAGCTCACCACCGGCTCATGGGGCTTCCAATGAGCAGTTCTTC. It is translated as CASSPPAHGASNEQFF.

This sequence joins TRBV5-1 and TRBJ2-1, with 10 bases that match TRBD2. Germline CDR1 SGHRS, CDR2 YFSETQ. Losses at the gene ends were 0 bases for V and 0 bases for J; bases not matched to a gene: 3. The CDR3 runs 17 residues. The CDR3 protein is CASSLVAGGVSYNEQFF. The CDR3 coding sequence is TGCGCCAGCAGCTTGGTAGCGGGAGGAGTCTCCTACAATGAGCAGTTCTTC.

The chain couples TRBV11-3 to TRBJ2-2; 8 bases align to TRBD2. The CDR3 length is 16 residues. Germline V gives CDR1 SGHNT, CDR2 YENEEA. V gave up 5 bases and J gave up 4 bases; unmatched junction bases: 9. This CDR3 reads CASSPGGGSATGELFF. The CDR3 region has the DNA TGTGCCAGCAGCCCCGGGGGGGGGTCGGCCACCGGGGAGCTGTTTTTT.

A few counts support this clone. This chain connects TRBV2 to TRBJ1-6; no clear D gene. CDR1 and CDR2 from the germline V gene are SNHLY and FYNNEI. The CDR3 has 13 amino acids. Trimming pared 4 bases from V and 5 bases from J, leaving 6 bases between. The CDR3 bases are TGTGCCAGCAGTGTTCAGAATAATTCACCCCTCCACTTT. Amino acids: CASSVQNNSPLHF.